These 14 T cell receptor beta chains were all obtained from the same sample, sequenced in a study of blood T cell repertoires in COVID-19. The protocol was immunoSEQ multiplex PCR, while the TCRdb copy is restricted to in-frame clones and leaves out a portion. The repertoire holds around 60,000 clones, with approximately 90% as singletons. Sequenced: peripheral blood. The receptors come from a woman aged 80 or older with active COVID-19.

This chain joins TRBV5-1 and TRBJ1-2; the D is unclear. V was cut by 3 bases and J by 8 bases, with 14 bases left in between. In germline, CDR1 is SGHRS, CDR2 YFSETQ. The CDR3 has 13 amino acids. In DNA form, the CDR3 reads TGCGCCAGCAGCTCGCCCCCGAATGAGGGCTACACCTTC. This gives the protein CASSSPPNEGYTF.

The genes are TRBV7-2 and TRBJ2-5, with D tentatively TRBD2 (6 bases). CDR3 length equals 14 residues. Trimming cost V 1 base and J 5 bases, with 11 bases left between them. CDR1 is SGHTA, CDR2 FQGNSA, per germline. The chain's CDR3 is CASSLDRGRETQYF. The CDR3 DNA reads TGTGCCAGCAGCTTAGACCGGGGGAGGGAGACCCAGTACTTC.

This clone appeared a single time. This chain links TRBV11-2 with TRBJ2-3; 8 bases align to TRBD1. J was trimmed by 6 bases and V by 4 bases; bases with no gene match: 6. This CDR3 is 14 amino acids long. CDR1 and CDR2 (germline): SGHAT, FQNNGV. The CDR3 reads CASSSTTGADTQYF. The CDR3 DNA is TGTGCCAGCAGCTCAACGACAGGGGCGGATACGCAGTATTTT.

The count of this clone is one. Written as DNA, the CDR3 is TGTGCCAGCACCCCCCCCGCCGGGACAGTCCCCTATGGCTACACCTTC. Protein product: CASTPPAGTVPYGYTF. This chain connects TRBV28 to TRBJ1-2; 7 nucleotides match TRBD1. CDR3 size: 16 residues. In germline, CDR1 is MDHEN, CDR2 SYDVKM. Trimming removed 7 bases from V and 4 bases from J; junction bases left unmatched: 15.

This chain links TRBV5-5 with TRBJ2-3, with D possibly matching TRBD1 (6 bases). There are 12 residues in the CDR3. The ends were cut back, 5 bases at V and 6 bases at J, with 10 bases in the middle. Germline-derived CDR1 and CDR2 are SGHKS and YYEKEE (reference sequence). The CDR3: CASSKQGDTQYF. CDR3 coding DNA: TGTGCCAGCAGTAAGCAGGGGGATACGCAGTATTTT.

The chain recombines TRBV9 with TRBJ2-3, with D possibly matching TRBD1 (5 bases). Trimming shortened V by 0 bases and J by 8 bases, and 16 bases separated the two germline ends. CDR1 SGDLS and CDR2 YYNGEE come from the germline V gene. The CDR3 is 15 residues long. The CDR3 DNA reads TGTGCCAGCAGCGTAGACGTTAGGTCTCAGGGTACGCAGTATTTT. Translation: CASSVDVRSQGTQYF.

The gene calls are TRBV6-5 and TRBJ2-7; the match to TRBD2 covers 10 bases. This CDR3 is 14 amino acids long. Unmatched junction bases numbered 11, after V lost 10 bases and J lost 5 bases. Germline V lookup: CDR1 MNHEY, CDR2 SVGAGI. The chain's CDR3 is CATSSGSNTNEQYF. The CDR3 DNA follows: TGTGCCACGTCTAGCGGGAGTAACACCAACGAGCAGTACTTC.

The rearrangement links TRBV28 to TRBJ2-1, with TRBD2 matching 14 bases. Per germline, CDR1 MDHEN and CDR2 SYDVKM. J gave up 6 bases and V 3 bases, and 4 bases lay outside the gene matches. CDR3 length equals 16 residues. The DNA of the CDR3 is TGTGCCAGCAGTTTGGGGGGACTAGCGGGAGCCAATGAGCAGTTCTTC. Translation: CASSLGGLAGANEQFF. Full variable domain (outside the CDR3, taken from reference TRBV28 and TRBJ2-1): DVKVTQSSRYLVKRTGEKVFLECVQDMDHENMFWYRQDPGLGLRLIYFSYDVKMKEKGDIPEGYSVSREKKERFSLILESASTNQTSMYLCASSLGGLAGANEQFFGPGTRLTVL.

The chain's CDR3 is CASSPDRGTGTEAFF. For the CDR3, the DNA is TGTGCCAGCAGTCCCGACAGGGGGACGGGCACTGAAGCTTTCTTT. The V gene is TRBV6-6, the J gene TRBJ1-1; 9 positions agree with TRBD1. The V segment lost 5 bases and the J segment 4 bases; nucleotides outside the gene matches: 8. The V gene's germline CDR1 is MNHNY and CDR2 SVGAGI (reference sequence). The CDR3 has 15 residues.

The V gene is TRBV7-6, the J gene TRBJ1-5; 8 bases agree with TRBD1. The junction had 3 bases not matched to a gene; V was cut back by 4 bases and J by 4 bases. In germline, CDR1 is SGHVS, CDR2 FNYEAQ. The CDR3 loop spans 14 amino acids. The CDR3 protein is CASSSGQVNQPQHF. The CDR3 DNA sequence: TGTGCCAGCAGCTCGGGACAGGTAAATCAGCCCCAGCATTTT.

As regards this clone: Other DNA variants within this sample encode the same CDR3. The rearrangement joins TRBV6-5 to TRBJ2-5, with TRBD2 as a possible D gene (5 bases). The CDR3 length is 11 residues. V shed 5 bases and J shed 5 bases, with 6 bases lying between them. Germline V lookup: CDR1 MNHEY, CDR2 SVGAGI. CDR3 sequence: CASSREETQYF. In DNA form, the CDR3 reads TGTGCCAGCAGTAGGGAGGAGACCCAGTACTTC.

The chain recombines TRBV19 with TRBJ1-2; no firm D call. Germline V gene lookup returns CDR1 LNHDA and CDR2 SQIVND (reference sequence). CDR3 length equals 16 residues. Trimming shortened V by 4 bases and J by 7 bases, and 22 bases separated the two germline ends. CDR3 residues: CASSTRQNPGMGGYTF. The CDR3 coding sequence is TGTGCCAGTAGTACCCGCCAGAACCCGGGGATGGGTGGCTACACCTTC. Filled out from reference TRBV19 and TRBJ1-2, the complete variable domain reads DGGITQSPKYLFRKEGQNVTLSCEQNLNHDAMYWYRQDPGQGLRLIYYSQIVNDFQKGDIAEGYSVSREKKESFPLTVTSAQKNPTAFYLCASSTRQNPGMGGYTFGSGTRLTVV.

This sequence joins TRBV6-5 and TRBJ2-4, with 7 bases matching TRBD2. CDR1 and CDR2 from the germline V gene are MNHEY and SVGAGI. Trimming removed 7 bases from V and 3 bases from J; junction bases left unmatched: 9. The CDR3 loop spans 15 amino acids. CDR3 in DNA: TGTGCCAGCAATAGGGGAGGGTTGGGCAAAAACATTCAGTACTTC. Translating gives CASNRGGLGKNIQYF.

This clone was detected a few times. This chain links TRBV7-9 with TRBJ1-5; TRBD1 is a possible D gene (6 bases). Looked up from germline, CDR1 is SEHNR and CDR2 is FQNEAQ (reference sequence). The CDR3 is made up of 18 amino acids. V was pared by 1 base and J by 1 base, with 17 bases between. The DNA of the CDR3 is TGTGCCAGCAGCTTAGGACGGGGGGCGAGCTTAAGCAATCAGCCCCAGCATTTT. Protein product: CASSLGRGASLSNQPQHF.